This TCR beta chain stems from a study of beta chain features in type 1 diabetes. For the study at large: Across all samples, some 110 million sorted cells were examined. Study-wide findings and caveats: Diminished insertions and augmented deletions at VDJ junctions characterized type 1 diabetes patients.

Expressed TCRB transcripts got sequenced, as all isolated RNA was reverse transcribed. Method: immunoSEQ multiplex PCR; TCRdb's copy keeps in-frame clones and lacks some. The sample records 970,000 or so clones, about 17% being singletons. Trimming shortened V by 5 bases and J by 2 bases, and 13 bases separated the two germline ends. Germline V gives CDR1 SNHLY, CDR2 FYNNEI. The CDR3 is 15 residues long. This clone was picked up a small number of times. The antigen is unknown. This TCR was recovered from a woman aged 18-29 years in good health. Sequenced input: naive CD4+ T cells from blood. The rearrangement joins TRBV2 to TRBJ2-1; perhaps TRBD1 as D (5 bases). CDR3 loop: CASSPRVVAYNEQFF. In nucleotides, the CDR3 is TGTGCCAGCAGTCCCAGGGTCGTGGCCTACAATGAGCAGTTCTTC.